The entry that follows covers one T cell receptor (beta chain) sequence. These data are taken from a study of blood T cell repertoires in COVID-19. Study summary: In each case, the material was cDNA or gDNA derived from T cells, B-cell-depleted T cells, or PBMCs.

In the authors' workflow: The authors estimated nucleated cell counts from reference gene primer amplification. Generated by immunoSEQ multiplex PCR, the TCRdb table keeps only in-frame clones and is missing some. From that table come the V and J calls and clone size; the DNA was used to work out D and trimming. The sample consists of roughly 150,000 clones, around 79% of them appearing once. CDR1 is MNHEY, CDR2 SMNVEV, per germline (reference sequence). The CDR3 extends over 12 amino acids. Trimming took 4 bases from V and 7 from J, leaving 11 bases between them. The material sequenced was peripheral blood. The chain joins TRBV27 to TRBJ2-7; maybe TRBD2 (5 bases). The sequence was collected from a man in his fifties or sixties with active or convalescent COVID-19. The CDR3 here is CASSYPGKEQYF. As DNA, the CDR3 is TGTGCCAGCAGTTACCCGGGGAAGGAGCAGTACTTC.